The entry that follows covers one T cell receptor beta chain sequence. The CDR3 has 14 amino acids. Trimming left V 6 bases short and J 9 bases short, with 19 bases between. CDR1 and CDR2 from the germline V gene are MNHEY and SVGAGI. The data derive from a study of cytomegalovirus exposure and HLA in healthy donors. Profiled with immunoSEQ multiplex PCR; TCRdb holds only in-frame clones, not every one. The sample records 250,000 or so clones, 87% being singletons. This chain joins TRBV6-5 and TRBJ2-3; D may correspond to TRBD1 or TRBD2 (5 bases each). Sequences were obtained from PBMCs. The source is a man between 18 and 29 years old in good health and CMV-seropositive. For the CDR3, the DNA is TGTGCCAGCAGAAGGGACGCATGGAGTGGCACGCAGTATTTT. Protein: CASRRDAWSGTQYF.